This record covers a single T cell receptor beta chain. Its antigen is as yet unknown. The data are from a study of T cell clonotyping in hematopoietic cell transplantation. Study-level results: Graft donor and pretransplant recipient Inverse Simpson Index values predicted broader posttransplant TCR diversity. At the given depth, recipient repertoires were over 95% de novo clonotypes.

CDR1 PRHDT and CDR2 FYEKMQ come from the germline V gene (reference sequence). The ends were cut back, 2 bases at V and 4 bases at J, with 5 bases in the middle. This CDR3 region has 13 residues. Generated by immunoSEQ multiplex PCR, the TCRdb table keeps only in-frame clones and is missing some. The sample holds 30,000 to 40,000 clones, around 95% seen once. Stated time point: recipient sample about 28 days before transplant, after cytoreduction. The rearrangement uses TRBV13 and TRBJ1-4, with unresolved D. The sample was peripheral blood mononuclear cells, taken before stem cell transplant. The TCR sequence derives from a man in his forties with chronic myeloid leukemia. Some clones in this sample may be carry-over from other donors' samples. The DNA of the CDR3 is TGTGCCAGCAGCTTAAGGGTTAATGAAAAACTGTTTTTT. Amino acid sequence: CASSLRVNEKLFF.